The count of the clone carrying this T cell receptor beta chain is one. What it binds is not known. Three nested ARM-PCR rounds with V-beta and C-beta primers built TCRB libraries. Unique molecular identifiers were not described for the libraries. Each CDR3 protein gets one entry after TCRdb re-called the multiplex PCR reads with MiXCR. The sample includes nearly 20,000 distinct CDR3 sequences, around 72% of them seen just once. Germline V gives CDR1 SGHAT, CDR2 FQNNGV. V shed 6 bases and J shed 12 bases, with 9 bases lying between them. CDR3 length: 11 amino acids. This record belongs to a study of tumor-infiltrating lymphocytes in glioblastoma multiforme. Study outcomes and limitations: No surface-marker sorting into functional T cell subtypes was done. Only one glioblastoma patient had TCR and mutation analysis.

The chain recombines TRBV11-2 with TRBJ1-6; D unclear. Specimen: peripheral blood. This clonotype was obtained from a male donor with glioblastoma. The CDR3 region is CASRSEGPLHF. CDR3 sequence (DNA): TGTGCCAGCAGATCTGAGGGACCCCTCCACTTT.